These 30 T cell receptor beta chains came from one sample sequenced in a study of post-analysis software for immune sequencing data. Findings of the study overall: A few TRBV segments (TRBV5-6, TRBV5-1 and TRBV20-1 among them) occurred more frequently in patients than in controls.

These receptors have no known antigen. Libraries were made from TCR beta cDNA, and they carried unique molecular identifiers. TCRdb independently ran MiXCR on the PCR reads; one entry per CDR3 protein. The table has some 690,000 distinct CDR3 sequences, roughly 27% seen once. Material for sequencing was blood. The source is a girl under 18 with multiple sclerosis.

This clonotype was seen a handful of times. The chain has TRBV5-1 and TRBJ1-1; D is unclear. The V gene's germline CDR1 is SGHRS and CDR2 YFSETQ. This CDR3 is 14 amino acids long. Trimming removed 3 bases from V and 1 base from J, with 10 bases in between. This CDR3 reads CASSYNWENTEAFF. Here the CDR3 DNA reads TGCGCCAGCAGCTACAACTGGGAGAACACTGAAGCTTTCTTT.

This clonotype occurred a few times. This chain joins TRBV12-3 or TRBV12-4 and TRBJ2-5; the match to TRBD1 covers 8 bases. The J segment lost 6 bases and the V segment lost 5 bases, leaving 8 bases of the junction unmatched. This CDR3 is 14 amino acids long. The CDR3 nucleotides are TGTGCCAGCAGTGGGACAGGCGATATGAAGACCCAGTACTTC. Its translation: CASSGTGDMKTQYF.

In DNA form, the CDR3 reads TGCAGTGCTAAAATTCCGGGTGGCTACACCTTC. It yields the protein CSAKIPGGYTF. The V call is TRBV20-1, the J call TRBJ1-2; D unresolved. CDR1 and CDR2 (germline): DFQATT, SNEGSKA (reference sequence). V lost 4 bases to trimming and J lost 7 bases, with 10 bases between them. The CDR3 is 11 amino acids.

The CDR3 spells CSARDSGRAPNEQYF. The CDR3 region has the DNA TGCAGTGCTAGAGACAGCGGGAGGGCCCCCAACGAGCAGTACTTC. The chain uses TRBV20-1 and TRBJ2-7; 10 bases align to TRBD2. V shed 0 bases and J 5 bases; nucleotides not matched to a gene: 7. CDR3 length equals 15 residues. The germline V gene has CDR1 DFQATT and CDR2 SNEGSKA (reference sequence).

This chain joins TRBV4-1 and TRBJ2-3, with a tentative D call TRBD2 (6 bases). Per germline, CDR1 MGHRA and CDR2 YSYEKL. This CDR3 contains 13 residues. The V gene lost 1 base and the J gene lost 6 bases, with 8 bases spanning the gap. CDR3 bases: TGCGCCAGCAGCCAAGGTCTAGCGGATACGCAGTATTTT. It codes for CASSQGLADTQYF.

The chain combines TRBV9 with TRBJ2-1; 13 nucleotides agree with TRBD2. The V gene's germline CDR1 is SGDLS and CDR2 YYNGEE. V lost 0 bases, J lost 5 bases, and 8 bases stayed unmatched. The CDR3 has 18 amino acids. The chain's CDR3 is CASSVVGLAGNTNNEQFF. The CDR3, as DNA: TGTGCCAGCAGCGTAGTGGGACTAGCGGGAAATACGAACAATGAGCAGTTCTTC.

This clonotype came up a few times. The rearrangement uses TRBV9 and TRBJ2-1, with unresolved D. V was clipped by 0 bases and J by 1 base, with 14 bases between them. Germline CDR1 is SGDLS and CDR2 is YYNGEE. The CDR3 contains 17 residues. Written as DNA, the CDR3 is TGTGCCAGCAGCGTAGGGATGGGCGAACCATCCTACAATGAGCAGTTCTTC. Translating it yields CASSVGMGEPSYNEQFF.

The rearrangement joins TRBV14 to TRBJ2-4, with D perhaps TRBD2 (6 bases). Germline lookup yields CDR1 SGHDN and CDR2 FVKESK. The V gene lost 1 base and the J gene lost 0 bases, with 10 bases spanning the gap. This CDR3 is built from 16 residues. This CDR3 reads CASSQGGVLAKNIQYF. Here the CDR3 DNA reads TGTGCCAGCAGCCAAGGGGGGGTCCTAGCCAAAAACATTCAGTACTTC. Together with reference TRBV14 and TRBJ2-4, the CDR3 gives the full variable domain: EAGVTQFPSHSVIEKGQTVTLRCDPISGHDNLYWYRRVMGKEIKFLLHFVKESKQDESGMPNNRFLAERTGGTYSTLKVQPAELEDSGVYFCASSQGGVLAKNIQYFGAGTRLSVL.

The chain is built from TRBV7-9 and TRBJ2-7; D not resolved. Deletions cut 7 bases from V and 6 bases from J, with 13 bases between. The length of the CDR3 is 12 residues. Germline V gives CDR1 SEHNR, CDR2 FQNEAQ (reference sequence). Here the CDR3 reads CASKDGAGEQYF. CDR3 nucleotides: TGTGCCAGCAAGGACGGAGCCGGCGAGCAGTACTTC.

The J gene is TRBJ2-5, the V gene TRBV29-1; TRBD1 agrees at 10 bases. The CDR3 extends over 12 amino acids. Losses at the gene ends were 7 bases for V and 5 bases for J; bases not matched to a gene: 4. CDR1 and CDR2 (germline): SQVTM, ANQGSEA. DNA for the CDR3: TGCAGCGGGAGGACAGGGGGTGAGACCCAGTACTTC. Translation: CSGRTGGETQYF.

This chain joins TRBV28 and TRBJ2-7; maybe TRBD2 (6 bases). The CDR3 consists of 14 residues. Germline loops: CDR1 MDHEN, CDR2 SYDVKM. Trimming took 5 bases from V and 6 from J, leaving 17 bases between them. The chain's CDR3 is CASSRRTTRSEQYF. Here the CDR3 DNA reads TGTGCCAGCAGTCGACGGACTACAAGGTCCGAGCAGTACTTC.

V gene TRBV20-1 combines with J gene TRBJ1-1; possible D gene TRBD1, 6 bases. With 0 bases removed from V and 3 bases from J, the gap between germline ends came to 11 bases. The CDR3 totals 14 residues. The V gene's germline CDR1 is DFQATT and CDR2 SNEGSKA (reference sequence). The CDR3 here is CSARDRGAYTEAFF. The CDR3 DNA is TGCAGTGCTAGAGATCGGGGGGCCTACACTGAAGCTTTCTTT.

This clonotype was found a few times. This rearrangement joins TRBV20-1 to TRBJ2-5; D tentatively fits TRBD1 or TRBD2 (6 bases each). Germline CDR1 DFQATT, CDR2 SNEGSKA (reference sequence). The CDR3 loop spans 15 amino acids. The ends were cut back, 1 base at V and 8 bases at J, with 20 bases in the middle. The chain's CDR3 is CSARGQGSRGGTQYF. As DNA, the CDR3 is TGCAGTGCTAGAGGTCAGGGGAGTAGGGGAGGCACCCAGTACTTC.

The sample holds a few counts of this clonotype. The chain couples TRBV9 to TRBJ2-5; 10 bases agree with TRBD2. CDR3 length equals 15 residues. From germline, CDR1 is SGDLS and CDR2 YYNGEE. V was pared by 2 bases and J by 5 bases, with 6 bases of the junction left unmatched. CDR3 amino acids: CASSVGSGRLETQYF. DNA for the CDR3: TGTGCCAGCAGCGTGGGTAGCGGGAGGTTGGAGACCCAGTACTTC.

This clonotype was seen ten or more times. J is TRBJ1-2 and V is TRBV10-2; D uncertain. V was clipped by 5 bases and J by 2 bases, with 12 bases between them. The CDR3 loop spans 14 amino acids. Germline CDR1 reads WSHSY; CDR2 reads SAAADI. The chain's CDR3 is CASSIGRSNYGYTF. For the CDR3, the DNA is TGCGCCAGCAGTATCGGGAGATCGAACTATGGCTACACCTTC.

In its sample, this clonotype was seen many times. The V call is TRBV6-5, the J call TRBJ1-6; D may be TRBD1 (5 bases). CDR3 length: 15 residues. CDR1 is MNHEY and CDR2 is SVGAGI in the germline V gene. V lost 6 bases to trimming and J lost 8 bases, with 17 bases between them. The CDR3 here is CASSLQVPRHSPLHF. The CDR3 nucleotides read TGTGCCAGCAGCCTACAGGTCCCCAGGCATTCACCCCTCCACTTT.

The chain joins TRBV27 to TRBJ2-3; 9 bases align to TRBD1. Germline V CDR1 and CDR2: MNHEY, SMNVEV (reference sequence). V lost 7 bases, J lost 3 bases, and 14 bases stayed unmatched. The CDR3 is 17 amino acids. This chain's CDR3 is CASKDYVGTGFTDTQYF. The CDR3 nucleotides are TGTGCCAGCAAGGACTATGTCGGGACAGGGTTTACAGATACGCAGTATTTT.

This clonotype has only a few counts. The CDR3 reads CSVGTSGSEQYF. In nucleotides, the CDR3 is TGCAGCGTAGGGACTAGCGGGAGCGAGCAGTACTTC. The chain couples TRBV29-1 to TRBJ2-5; 14 bases fit TRBD2. The J call may be wrong; the DNA end is better matched by TRBJ2-7. The CDR3 is 12 residues long. Germline assignment: CDR1 SQVTM and CDR2 ANQGSEA.

The chain combines TRBV20-1 with TRBJ1-1; 9 bases agree with TRBD1. The junction had 6 bases not matched to a gene; V was cut back by 6 bases and J by 4 bases. The CDR3 length is 13 residues. Germline CDR1 reads DFQATT; CDR2 reads SNEGSKA (reference sequence). DNA of the CDR3: TGCAGTGCCCTGACAGGGGGTGGCACTGAAGCTTTCTTT. It encodes CSALTGGGTEAFF.

The chain carries TRBV7-2 and TRBJ1-6; maybe TRBD1 (5 bases). Germline V CDR1 and CDR2: SGHTA, FQGNSA. Trimming left V 3 bases short and J 7 bases short, with 13 bases between. The CDR3 extends over 15 amino acids. The CDR3 sequence is CASSFPQAPNSPLHF. The CDR3 DNA reads as TGTGCCAGCAGCTTCCCACAGGCCCCGAATTCACCCCTCCACTTT. The whole variable domain, filled in from reference TRBV7-2 and TRBJ1-6, reads GAGVSQSPSNKVTEKGKDVELRCDPISGHTALYWYRQSLGQGLEFLIYFQGNSAPDKSGLPSDRFSAERTGGSVSTLTIQRTQQEDSAVYLCASSFPQAPNSPLHFGNGTRLTVT.

The gene calls are TRBV20-1 and TRBJ2-4; 7 bases are a match to TRBD2. The last part of the DNA fits TRBJ2-7 better; the J call may be wrong. Germline lookup yields CDR1 DFQATT and CDR2 SNEGSKA (reference sequence). The CDR3 sequence is 13 residues long. The chain's CDR3 is CSAAPGGIDEQYF. In DNA, the CDR3 is TGCAGTGCCGCACCCGGGGGGATCGACGAGCAGTACTTC.

V and J are TRBV20-1 and TRBJ1-5; 8 bases map to TRBD1. The CDR3 has 15 residues. Germline loops: CDR1 DFQATT, CDR2 SNEGSKA (reference sequence). Losses at the gene ends were 6 bases for V and 4 bases for J; bases not matched to a gene: 11. CDR3 coding DNA: TGCAGTGCCCGCAGACGGGACAGGTTAAATCAGCCCCAGCATTTT. Translation: CSARRRDRLNQPQHF.

This chain joins TRBV12-3 or TRBV12-4 and TRBJ1-2; D gene ambiguous. This CDR3 has 13 amino acids. V was shortened by 5 bases and J by 2 bases, with 9 bases between the two germline ends. Here the CDR3 reads CASSQRKNYGYTF. DNA of the CDR3: TGTGCCAGCAGTCAACGAAAAAACTATGGCTACACCTTC.

This clonotype appeared many times. The V gene is TRBV29-1, the J gene TRBJ2-1, with D possibly called TRBD1 or TRBD2 (5 bases each). Germline V lookup: CDR1 SQVTM, CDR2 ANQGSEA. This CDR3 has 13 amino acids. The germline V and J ends were trimmed by 0 bases and 9 bases, with 12 bases remaining between them. DNA of the CDR3: TGCAGCGTTGAAGAGTCCAGGGCGGGTGAGCAGTTCTTC. Protein product: CSVEESRAGEQFF.

There are a few counts of this clonotype. The chain combines TRBV27 with TRBJ1-5; D possibly corresponds to TRBD1 (6 bases). V lost 2 bases, J lost 7 bases, and 15 bases lay in between. CDR3 length equals 15 residues. Germline V gives CDR1 MNHEY, CDR2 SMNVEV (reference sequence). The CDR3 DNA reads as TGTGCCAGCAGTTTAGGAGGGGGTGGTGGACAGCCCCAGCATTTT. Protein: CASSLGGGGGQPQHF.

This clonotype was detected a few times. The chain combines TRBV6-5 with TRBJ2-5; 8 nucleotides match TRBD2. The ends lost 3 bases at V and 6 bases at J; junction bases unmatched: 12. The CDR3 is made up of 16 amino acids. Germline V gene lookup returns CDR1 MNHEY and CDR2 SVGAGI. The CDR3 DNA sequence: TGTGCCAGCAGTTATTCCGGAACGGGAGGGTGGCAGACCCAGTACTTC. Translation: CASSYSGTGGWQTQYF.

This chain connects TRBV4-1 to TRBJ2-1; D might be TRBD2 (5 bases). V was pared by 0 bases and J by 6 bases, with 12 bases between. The CDR3 consists of 15 residues. From germline, CDR1 is MGHRA and CDR2 YSYEKL. CDR3 bases: TGCGCCAGCAGCCAAGAGGGAGAGGCAGCCAATGAGCAGTTCTTC. Residues: CASSQEGEAANEQFF.

The chain links TRBV20-1 to TRBJ2-5, with TRBD2 as a possible D gene (5 bases). This CDR3 is built from 12 residues. V lost 1 base, J lost 3 bases, and 6 bases lay in between. From germline, CDR1 is DFQATT and CDR2 SNEGSKA (reference sequence). CDR3 protein: CSARVTKETQYF. The CDR3 DNA reads TGCAGTGCTAGAGTGACTAAAGAGACCCAGTACTTC.

There are many counts of this clonotype. This chain joins TRBV29-1 and TRBJ2-1, with D perhaps matching TRBD1 (6 bases). The germline V and J ends were trimmed by 6 bases and 8 bases, with 20 bases remaining between them. Germline values: CDR1 SQVTM, CDR2 ANQGSEA. There are 14 residues in the CDR3. The CDR3 nucleotides read TGCAGCGTGGGGCTAGGGGGTGTTGGGCATGAGCAGTTCTTC. Protein sequence: CSVGLGGVGHEQFF.

This clonotype was counted between two and nine times. The chain carries TRBV20-1 and TRBJ1-1; maybe TRBD1 (5 bases). Trimming pared 5 bases from V and 0 bases from J, leaving 19 bases between. The CDR3 runs 16 residues. Germline V gene sequence: CDR1 DFQATT, CDR2 SNEGSKA (reference sequence). The CDR3 protein is CSAGQPGRAMNTEAFF. The CDR3 bases are TGCAGTGCTGGTCAACCAGGGAGGGCCATGAACACTGAAGCTTTCTTT.